The rows below give T cell receptor beta chains drawn from one sample of a study of shared clonotypes between healthy human individuals. TCRdb's table, derived via immunoSEQ multiplex PCR, lists solely in-frame clones and lacks some. The data show 2 million to 2.5 million clones, roughly 90% seen once. Material for sequencing was naive CD4+ T cells from PBMCs. All receptors come from a man in his late teens or twenties in good health. Some clones in this sample may be carry-over from other donors' samples. Both conserved end residues are part of each CDR3. D genes are given only for firm matches. Clone size, where shown, is once, few, many, or a class for clones that have expanded.

CASSLVTPYGYTF	TGTGCCAGCAGTTTAGTGACCCCCTATGGCTACACCTTC	TRBJ1-2	NA	TRBV28	NA
CASRSTNQPQHF	TGTGCCTCCAGATCCACAAATCAGCCCCAGCATTTT	TRBJ1-5	NA	TRBV6-1	NA
CASSPQGGTDTQYF	TGTGCCAGCAGCCCCCAGGGGGGGACAGATACGCAGTATTTT	TRBJ2-3	NA	TRBV7-8	NA
CASSPGGYGTEAFF	TGTGCCAGCAGCCCAGGGGGCTACGGGACTGAAGCTTTCTTT	TRBJ1-1	TRBD1	TRBV6-6	NA
CASSRQTSYEQYF	TGTGCCAGCAGTCGACAGACTTCCTACGAGCAGTACTTC	TRBJ2-7	NA	TRBV28	NA
CASRVGDRASTQYF	TGTGCCAGCAGGGTGGGGGACAGAGCTAGTACCCAGTACTTC	TRBJ2-5	TRBD1	TRBV5-6	NA
CASSAWGTGGQETQYF	TGTGCCAGCAGCGCCTGGGGGACAGGGGGCCAAGAGACCCAGTACTTC	TRBJ2-5	TRBD1	TRBV9	NA
CASSQSGRGDEQFF	TGCGCCAGCAGCCAAAGCGGGAGGGGTGATGAGCAGTTCTTC	TRBJ2-1	TRBD2	TRBV4-3	NA
CASSHIGREQFF	TGCGCCAGCAGCCATATTGGTCGGGAGCAGTTCTTC	TRBJ2-1	NA	TRBV4-3	NA
CASSQDPDSPYEQYF	TGTGCCAGCAGCCAAGATCCGGACAGTCCCTACGAGCAGTACTTC	TRBJ2-7	NA	TRBV4-2	once
CSVEMRQGDTEAFF	TGCAGCGTTGAAATGAGACAGGGGGACACTGAAGCTTTCTTT	TRBJ1-1	TRBD1	TRBV29-1	NA
CAWSPLGLAGVKGEQFF	TGTGCCTGGAGTCCCCTCGGCCTAGCGGGAGTAAAGGGTGAGCAGTTCTTC	TRBJ2-1	TRBD2	TRBV30	NA
CASSFTSGGELFF	TGCGCCAGCAGTTTCACTAGCGGCGGGGAGCTGTTTTTT	TRBJ2-2	TRBD2	TRBV5-1	NA
CASSLAGGVGETQYF	TGCGCCAGCAGCTTGGCTGGGGGAGTAGGGGAGACCCAGTACTTC	TRBJ2-5	NA	TRBV5-1	once
CASSPSPYEQYF	TGTGCCAGCAGCCCATCCCCGTACGAGCAGTACTTC	TRBJ2-7	NA	TRBV7-9	NA
CASGRTSGTQDTQYF	TGTGCCAGCGGCCGGACTAGCGGGACCCAAGATACGCAGTATTTT	TRBJ2-3	TRBD2	TRBV2	NA
CSAEQPDTQYF	TGCAGTGCGGAACAGCCAGATACGCAGTATTTT	TRBJ2-3	NA	TRBV20-1	NA
CASARQGSYEQYF	TGTGCCAGCGCCCGACAGGGGTCCTACGAGCAGTACTTC	TRBJ2-7	TRBD1	TRBV27	NA
CASSFRGITGELFF	TGCGCCAGCAGCTTTCGGGGGATTACCGGGGAGCTGTTTTTT	TRBJ2-2	NA	TRBV5-1	NA
CASSRDSLTDTQYF	TGTGCCAGCAGCCGGGACAGCCTCACAGATACGCAGTATTTT	TRBJ2-3	TRBD1	TRBV7-3	NA
CSVTGPGRDEQYF	TGCAGCGTCACCGGTCCGGGCCGGGACGAGCAGTACTTC	TRBJ2-7	NA	TRBV29-1	NA
CASSLLVLAGDHEQYF	TGTGCCAGCAGTTTATTAGTCCTAGCGGGAGACCACGAGCAGTACTTC	TRBJ2-7	TRBD2	TRBV28	once
CASSRWGLYNEQFF	TGTGCCAGCAGCAGATGGGGACTGTACAATGAGCAGTTCTTC	TRBJ2-1	NA	TRBV5-6	NA
CASSPAGTSGSRGTQYF	TGTGCCAGCAGCCCGGCCGGGACTAGCGGGAGTAGGGGTACGCAGTATTTT	TRBJ2-3	TRBD2	TRBV5-6	NA
CACQTLYEQYF	TGTGCCTGCCAGACCCTCTACGAGCAGTACTTC	TRBJ2-7	NA	TRBV6-1	NA
CAWSVLSPGEKLFF	TGTGCCTGGAGTGTACTCAGTCCGGGTGAAAAACTGTTTTTT	TRBJ1-4	NA	TRBV30	NA
CASSLAHRANYGYTF	TGTGCCAGCAGCTTAGCCCACAGAGCTAACTATGGCTACACCTTC	TRBJ1-2	NA	TRBV7-2	NA
CASSLDSQQETQYF	TGCGCCAGCAGCTTGGACTCACAACAAGAGACCCAGTACTTC	TRBJ2-5	NA	TRBV5-1	NA
CASSRQHGNSPLHF	TGTGCCAGCAGTCGACAGCACGGGAATTCACCCCTCCACTTT	TRBJ1-6	NA	TRBV25-1	NA
CASSFEYTEAFF	TGTGCCAGCAGTTTCGAATACACTGAAGCTTTCTTT	TRBJ1-1	NA	TRBV28	NA
CASRLLAGGLQETQYF	TGTGCCAGCAGGCTCCTAGCGGGAGGGCTCCAAGAGACCCAGTACTTC	TRBJ2-5	TRBD2	TRBV6-8	once